The present T cell receptor (beta chain) was sequenced within a study of blood T cell repertoires in COVID-19. In the original workflow: Amplification with reference gene primers provided the estimates of nucleated cell counts. The repertoire was sequenced with immunoSEQ multiplex PCR; TCRdb's copy has only in-frame clones and lacks some. V, J and clone size were drawn from that table, and D and trimming were deduced from the DNA. The data contain some 140,000 clones, just under 85% of them singletons. Per the germline V gene, CDR1 is MNHEY and CDR2 is SMNVEV (reference sequence). The length of the CDR3 is 13 residues. V lost 5 bases to trimming and J lost 10 bases; unmatched junction nucleotides: 7.

The sample was PBMCs or T cells enriched from blood (not recorded which). The chain is built from TRBV27 and TRBJ2-1, with 8 nucleotides matching TRBD2. The source is a man in his fifties who had recovered from COVID-19. The CDR3 region has the DNA TGTGCCAGCAGTCCGGGGGGGGGCAGGGAGCAGTTCTTC. It is translated as CASSPGGGREQFF.